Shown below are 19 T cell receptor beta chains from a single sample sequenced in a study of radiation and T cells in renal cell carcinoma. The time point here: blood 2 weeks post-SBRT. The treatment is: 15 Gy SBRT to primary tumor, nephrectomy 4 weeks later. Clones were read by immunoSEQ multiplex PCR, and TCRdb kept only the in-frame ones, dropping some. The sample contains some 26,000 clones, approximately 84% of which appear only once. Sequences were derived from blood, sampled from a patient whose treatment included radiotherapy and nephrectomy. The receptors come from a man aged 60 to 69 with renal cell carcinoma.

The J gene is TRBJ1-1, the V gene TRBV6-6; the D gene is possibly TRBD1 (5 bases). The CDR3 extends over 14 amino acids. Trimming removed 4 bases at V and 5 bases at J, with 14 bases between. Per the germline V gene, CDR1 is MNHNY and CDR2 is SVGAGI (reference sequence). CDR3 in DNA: TGTGCCAGCAGTTTTTTAACATCAGGGACTGAAGCTTTCTTT. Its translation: CASSFLTSGTEAFF.

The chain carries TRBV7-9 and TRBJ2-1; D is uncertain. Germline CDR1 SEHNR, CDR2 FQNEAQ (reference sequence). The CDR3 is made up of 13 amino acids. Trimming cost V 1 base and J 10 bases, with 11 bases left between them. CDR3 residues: CASSLEGVGEQFF. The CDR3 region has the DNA TGTGCCAGCAGCTTAGAGGGTGTTGGGGAGCAGTTCTTC.

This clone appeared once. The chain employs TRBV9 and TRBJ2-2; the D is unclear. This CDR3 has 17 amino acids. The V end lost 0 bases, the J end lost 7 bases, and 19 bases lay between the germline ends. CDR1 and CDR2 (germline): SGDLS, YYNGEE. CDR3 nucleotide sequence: TGTGCCAGCAGCGTAGTCCCTGTCTCATCCTATTTCGGGGAGCTGTTTTTT. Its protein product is CASSVVPVSSYFGELFF.

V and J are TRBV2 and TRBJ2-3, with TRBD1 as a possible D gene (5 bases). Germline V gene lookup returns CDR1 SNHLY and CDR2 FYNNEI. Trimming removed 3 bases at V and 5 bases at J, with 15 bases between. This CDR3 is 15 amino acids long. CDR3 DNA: TGTGCCAGCAGTGACCAGGCAGGGCAAGGAGATACGCAGTATTTT. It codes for CASSDQAGQGDTQYF.

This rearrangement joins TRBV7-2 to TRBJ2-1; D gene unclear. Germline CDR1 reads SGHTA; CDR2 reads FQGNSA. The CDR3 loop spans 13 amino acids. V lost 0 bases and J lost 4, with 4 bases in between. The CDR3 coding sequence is TGTGCCAGCAGCTTAGCGGTTTACAATGAGCAGTTCTTC. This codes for CASSLAVYNEQFF.

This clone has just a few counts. CDR3 amino acids: CASSLSHGNEQYF. Here the CDR3 DNA reads TGTGCCAGCAGCTTAAGTCACGGAAACGAGCAGTACTTC. V is TRBV7-2 and J is TRBJ2-7, with D unclear. CDR3 length: 13 residues. Between the trimmed V and J ends, which lost 2 bases and 5 bases, there was a span of 10 bases. Germline CDR1 is SGHTA and CDR2 is FQGNSA.

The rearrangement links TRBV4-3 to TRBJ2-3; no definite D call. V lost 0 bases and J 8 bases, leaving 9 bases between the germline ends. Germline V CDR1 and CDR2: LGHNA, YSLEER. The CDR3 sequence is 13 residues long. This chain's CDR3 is CASSQEGRGTQYF. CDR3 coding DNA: TGCGCCAGCAGCCAAGAGGGTCGTGGTACGCAGTATTTT.

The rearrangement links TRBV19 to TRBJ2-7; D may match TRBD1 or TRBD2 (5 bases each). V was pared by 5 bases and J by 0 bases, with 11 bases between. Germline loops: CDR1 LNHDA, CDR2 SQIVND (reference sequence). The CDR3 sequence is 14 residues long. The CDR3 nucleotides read TGTGCCAGTAGTCCCCGGGACGGCTCCTACGAGCAGTACTTC. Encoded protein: CASSPRDGSYEQYF.

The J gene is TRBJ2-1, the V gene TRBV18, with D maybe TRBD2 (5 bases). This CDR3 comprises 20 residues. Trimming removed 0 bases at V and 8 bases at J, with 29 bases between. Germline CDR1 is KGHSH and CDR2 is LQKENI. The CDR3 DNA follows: TGTGCCAGCTCACCACCCAGCGGCCCCTCTGGGTACGCTTTTTTGGATGAGCAGTTCTTC. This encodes CASSPPSGPSGYAFLDEQFF.

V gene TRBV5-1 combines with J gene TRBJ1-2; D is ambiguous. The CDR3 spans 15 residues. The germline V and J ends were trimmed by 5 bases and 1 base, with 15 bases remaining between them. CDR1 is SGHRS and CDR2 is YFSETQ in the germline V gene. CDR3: CASRTGPTVNYGYTF. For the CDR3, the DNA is TGCGCCAGCAGGACCGGACCCACCGTTAACTATGGCTACACCTTC.

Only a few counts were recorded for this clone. The CDR3 coding sequence is TGCGCCAGCAGCTTTGGGACCGCAGGGGCTGGAAACACCATATATTTT. Amino acids: CASSFGTAGAGNTIYF. This sequence joins TRBV5-1 and TRBJ1-3; possibly TRBD1 for D (6 bases). Per the germline V gene, CDR1 is SGHRS and CDR2 is YFSETQ. The CDR3 is made up of 16 amino acids. With 2 bases removed from V and 2 bases from J, the gap between germline ends came to 14 bases.

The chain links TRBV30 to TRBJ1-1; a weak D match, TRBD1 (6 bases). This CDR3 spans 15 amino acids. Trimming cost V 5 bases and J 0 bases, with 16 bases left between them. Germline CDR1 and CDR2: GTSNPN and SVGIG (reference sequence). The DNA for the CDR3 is TGTGCCTGGTGGGGGGCGCCTTTGATGAACACTGAAGCTTTCTTT. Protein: CAWWGAPLMNTEAFF. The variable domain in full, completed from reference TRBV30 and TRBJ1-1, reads SQTIHQWPATLVQPVGSPLSLECTVEGTSNPNLYWYRQAAGRGLQLLFYSVGIGQISSEVPQNLSASRPQDRQFILSSKKLLLSDSGFYLCAWWGAPLMNTEAFFGQGTRLTVV.

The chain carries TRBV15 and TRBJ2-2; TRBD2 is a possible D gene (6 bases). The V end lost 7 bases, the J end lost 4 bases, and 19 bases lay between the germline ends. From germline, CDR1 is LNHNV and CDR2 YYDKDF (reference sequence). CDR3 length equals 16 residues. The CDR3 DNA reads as TGTGCCACCACCGCCGGGGGACTCTTCACCACCGGGGAGCTGTTTTTT. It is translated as CATTAGGLFTTGELFF.

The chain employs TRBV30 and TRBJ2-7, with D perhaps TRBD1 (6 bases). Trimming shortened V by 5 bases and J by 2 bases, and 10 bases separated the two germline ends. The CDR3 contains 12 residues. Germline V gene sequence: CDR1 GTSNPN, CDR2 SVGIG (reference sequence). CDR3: CAWGDKAYEQYF. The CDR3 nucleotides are TGTGCCTGGGGGGACAAGGCCTACGAGCAGTACTTC.

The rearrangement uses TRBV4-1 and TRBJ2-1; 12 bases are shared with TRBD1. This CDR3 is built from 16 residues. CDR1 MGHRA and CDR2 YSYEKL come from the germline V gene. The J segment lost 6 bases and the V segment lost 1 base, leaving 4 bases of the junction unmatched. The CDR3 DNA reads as TGCGCCAGCAGCCAAGGCGGGACAGGGGGCATCAATGAGCAGTTCTTC. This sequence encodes CASSQGGTGGINEQFF.

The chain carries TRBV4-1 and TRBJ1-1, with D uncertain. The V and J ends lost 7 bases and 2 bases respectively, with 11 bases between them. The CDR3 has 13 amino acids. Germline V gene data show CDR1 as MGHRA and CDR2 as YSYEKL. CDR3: CASMPGRNTEAFF. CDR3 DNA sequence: TGCGCCAGCATGCCAGGCAGAAACACTGAAGCTTTCTTT.

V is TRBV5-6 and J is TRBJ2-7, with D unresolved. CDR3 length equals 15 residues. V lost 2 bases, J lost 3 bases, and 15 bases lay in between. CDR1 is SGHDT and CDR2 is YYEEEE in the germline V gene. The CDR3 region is CASSFEVGPHYEQYF. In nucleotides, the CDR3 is TGTGCCAGCAGCTTTGAGGTAGGCCCTCACTACGAGCAGTACTTC.

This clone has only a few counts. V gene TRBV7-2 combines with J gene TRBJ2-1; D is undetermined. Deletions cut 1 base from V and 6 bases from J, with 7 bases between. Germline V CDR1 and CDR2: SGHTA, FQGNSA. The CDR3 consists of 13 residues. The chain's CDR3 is CASSLDASNEQFF. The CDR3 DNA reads TGTGCCAGCAGCTTAGATGCGTCCAATGAGCAGTTCTTC.

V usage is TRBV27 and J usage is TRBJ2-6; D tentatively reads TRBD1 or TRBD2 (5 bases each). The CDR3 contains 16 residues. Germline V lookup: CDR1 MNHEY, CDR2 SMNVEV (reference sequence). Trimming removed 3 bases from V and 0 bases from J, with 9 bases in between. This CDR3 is CASSLVGTSGANVLTF. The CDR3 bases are TGTGCCAGCAGTTTGGTGGGGACCTCTGGGGCCAACGTCCTGACTTTC.